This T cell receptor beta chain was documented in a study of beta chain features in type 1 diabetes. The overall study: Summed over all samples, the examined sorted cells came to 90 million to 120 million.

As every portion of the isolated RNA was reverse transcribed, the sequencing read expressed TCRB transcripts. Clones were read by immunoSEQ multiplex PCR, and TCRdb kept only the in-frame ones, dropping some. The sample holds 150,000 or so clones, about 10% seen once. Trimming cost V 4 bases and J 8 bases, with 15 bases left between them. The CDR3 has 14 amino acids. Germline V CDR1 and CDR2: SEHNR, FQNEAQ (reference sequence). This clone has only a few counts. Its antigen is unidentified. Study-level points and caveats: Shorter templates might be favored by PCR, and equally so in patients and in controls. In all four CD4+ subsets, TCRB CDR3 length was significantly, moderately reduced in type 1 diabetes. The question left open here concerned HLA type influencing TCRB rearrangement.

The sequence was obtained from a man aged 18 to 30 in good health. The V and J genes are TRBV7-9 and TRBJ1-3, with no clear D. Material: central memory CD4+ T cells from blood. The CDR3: CASSSLPQDHTIYF. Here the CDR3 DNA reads TGTGCCAGCAGCTCACTCCCCCAGGATCACACCATATATTTT. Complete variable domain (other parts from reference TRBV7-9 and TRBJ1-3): DTGVSQNPRHKITKRGQNVTFRCDPISEHNRLYWYRQTLGQGPEFLTYFQNEAQLEKSRLLSDRFSAERPKGSFSTLEIQRTEQGDSAMYLCASSSLPQDHTIYFGEGSWLTVV.